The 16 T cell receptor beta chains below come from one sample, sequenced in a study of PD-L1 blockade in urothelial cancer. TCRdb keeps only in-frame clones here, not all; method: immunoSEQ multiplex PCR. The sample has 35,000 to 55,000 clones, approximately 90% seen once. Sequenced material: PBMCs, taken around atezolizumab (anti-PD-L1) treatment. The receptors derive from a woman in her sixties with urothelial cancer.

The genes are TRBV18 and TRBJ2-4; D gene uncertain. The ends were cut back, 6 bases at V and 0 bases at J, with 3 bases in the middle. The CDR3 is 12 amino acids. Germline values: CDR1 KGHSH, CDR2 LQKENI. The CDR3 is CASSLAKNIQYF. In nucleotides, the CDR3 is TGTGCCAGCTCCCTAGCCAAAAACATTCAGTACTTC.

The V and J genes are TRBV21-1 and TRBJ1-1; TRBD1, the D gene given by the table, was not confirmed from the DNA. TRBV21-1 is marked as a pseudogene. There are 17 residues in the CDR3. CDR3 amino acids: CASSKVGQGYWDTEAFF. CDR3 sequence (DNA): TGTGCCAGCAGCAAAGTGGGACAGGGTTACTGGGACACTGAAGCTTTCTTT.

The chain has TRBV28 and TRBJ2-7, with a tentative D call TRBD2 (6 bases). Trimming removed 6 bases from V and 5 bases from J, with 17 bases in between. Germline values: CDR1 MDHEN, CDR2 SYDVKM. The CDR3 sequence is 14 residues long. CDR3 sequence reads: CASRVGGIRNEQYF. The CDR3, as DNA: TGTGCCAGCAGGGTAGGAGGGATACGTAACGAGCAGTACTTC.

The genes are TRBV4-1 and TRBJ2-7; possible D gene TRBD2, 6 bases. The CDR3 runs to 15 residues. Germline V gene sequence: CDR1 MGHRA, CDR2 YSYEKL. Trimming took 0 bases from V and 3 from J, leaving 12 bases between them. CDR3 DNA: TGCGCCAGCAGCCAAGAGCTCGGGAGTATCTACGAGCAGTACTTC. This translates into CASSQELGSIYEQYF.

This CDR3 is CASSFERYGYTF. The CDR3 nucleotides are TGTGCCAGCAGCTTCGAGAGGTATGGCTACACCTTC. The V and J genes are TRBV5-6 and TRBJ1-2, with D unclear. CDR1 SGHDT and CDR2 YYEEEE come from the germline V gene. V was shortened by 2 bases and J by 5 bases, with 7 bases between the two germline ends. CDR3 length: 12 amino acids.

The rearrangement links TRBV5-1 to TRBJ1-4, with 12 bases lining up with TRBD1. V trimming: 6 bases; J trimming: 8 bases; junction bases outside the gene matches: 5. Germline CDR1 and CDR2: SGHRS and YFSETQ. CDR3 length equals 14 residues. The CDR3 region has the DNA TGCGCCAGCAAACTGGGACAGGGGGCGGAAAAACTGTTTTTT. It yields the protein CASKLGQGAEKLFF. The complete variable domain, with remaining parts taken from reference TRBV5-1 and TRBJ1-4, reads KAGVTQTPRYLIKTRGQQVTLSCSPISGHRSVSWYQQTPGQGLQFLFEYFSETQRNKGNFPGRFSGRQFSNSRSEMNVSTLELGDSALYLCASKLGQGAEKLFFGSGTQLSVL.

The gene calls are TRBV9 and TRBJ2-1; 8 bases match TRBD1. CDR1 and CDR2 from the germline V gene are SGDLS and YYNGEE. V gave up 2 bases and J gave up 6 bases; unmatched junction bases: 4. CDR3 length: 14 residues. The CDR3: CASSVGTGGNEQFF. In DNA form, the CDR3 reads TGTGCCAGCAGCGTTGGGACAGGCGGCAATGAGCAGTTCTTC.

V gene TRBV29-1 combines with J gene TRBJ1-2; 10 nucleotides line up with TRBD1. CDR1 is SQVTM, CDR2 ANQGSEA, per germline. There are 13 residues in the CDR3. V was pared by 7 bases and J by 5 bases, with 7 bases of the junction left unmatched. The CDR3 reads CSGRQGASYGYTF. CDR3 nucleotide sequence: TGCAGCGGGCGACAGGGGGCTAGTTATGGCTACACCTTC.

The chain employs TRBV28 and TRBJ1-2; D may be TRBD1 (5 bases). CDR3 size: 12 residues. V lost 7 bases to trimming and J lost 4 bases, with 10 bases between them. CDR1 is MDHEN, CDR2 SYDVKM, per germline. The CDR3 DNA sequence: TGTGCCAGCACCGGGGGTCCCTATGGCTACACCTTC. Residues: CASTGGPYGYTF.

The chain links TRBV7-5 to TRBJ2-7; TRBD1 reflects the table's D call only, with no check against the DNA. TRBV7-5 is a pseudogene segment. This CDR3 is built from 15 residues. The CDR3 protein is CARSSGQGVSYEQYF. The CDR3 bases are TGTGCCAGAAGCTCGGGACAGGGGGTCTCCTACGAGCAGTACTTC.

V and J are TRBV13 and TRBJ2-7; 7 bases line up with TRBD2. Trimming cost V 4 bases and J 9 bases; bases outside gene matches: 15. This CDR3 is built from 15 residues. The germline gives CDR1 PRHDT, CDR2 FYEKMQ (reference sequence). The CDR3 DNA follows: TGTGCCAGCAGCTACCACGGACTAGATGCGGGGAGGCAGTACTTC. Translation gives CASSYHGLDAGRQYF.

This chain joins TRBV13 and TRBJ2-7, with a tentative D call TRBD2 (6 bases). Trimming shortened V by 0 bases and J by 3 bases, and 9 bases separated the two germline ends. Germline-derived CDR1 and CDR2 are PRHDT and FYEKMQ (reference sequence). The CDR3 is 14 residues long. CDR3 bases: TGTGCCAGCAGCTTAGGGGGGGGAGGCTACGAGCAGTACTTC. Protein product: CASSLGGGGYEQYF.

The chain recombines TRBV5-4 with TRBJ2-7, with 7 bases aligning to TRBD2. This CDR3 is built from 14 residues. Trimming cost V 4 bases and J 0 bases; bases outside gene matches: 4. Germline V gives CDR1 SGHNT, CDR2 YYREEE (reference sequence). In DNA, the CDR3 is TGTGCCAGCAGCCCCGGCGGGAGCTCCTACGAGCAGTACTTC. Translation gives CASSPGGSSYEQYF.

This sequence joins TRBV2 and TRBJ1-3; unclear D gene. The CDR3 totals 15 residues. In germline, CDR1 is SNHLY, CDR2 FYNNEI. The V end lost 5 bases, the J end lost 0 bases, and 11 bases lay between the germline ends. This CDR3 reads CASSSNTVSGNTIYF. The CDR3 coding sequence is TGTGCCAGCAGTTCCAATACAGTCTCTGGAAACACCATATATTTT. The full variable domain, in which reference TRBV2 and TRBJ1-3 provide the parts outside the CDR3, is EPEVTQTPSHQVTQMGQEVILRCVPISNHLYFYWYRQILGQKVEFLVSFYNNEISEKSEIFDDQFSVERPDGSNFTLKIRSTKLEDSAMYFCASSSNTVSGNTIYFGEGSWLTVV.

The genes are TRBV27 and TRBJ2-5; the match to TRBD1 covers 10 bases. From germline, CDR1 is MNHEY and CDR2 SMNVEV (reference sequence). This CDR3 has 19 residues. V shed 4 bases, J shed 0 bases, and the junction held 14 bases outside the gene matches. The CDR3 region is CASSSRQRQGAMYQETQYF. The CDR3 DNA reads TGTGCCAGCAGTTCACGCCAAAGACAGGGGGCCATGTACCAAGAGACCCAGTACTTC.

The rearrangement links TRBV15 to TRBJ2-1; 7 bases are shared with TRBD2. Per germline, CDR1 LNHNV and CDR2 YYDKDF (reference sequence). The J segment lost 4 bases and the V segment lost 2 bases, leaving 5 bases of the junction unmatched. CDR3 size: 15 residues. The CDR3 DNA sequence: TGTGCCACCAGCAGATCAGCGGGAACGTACAATGAGCAGTTCTTC. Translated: CATSRSAGTYNEQFF.